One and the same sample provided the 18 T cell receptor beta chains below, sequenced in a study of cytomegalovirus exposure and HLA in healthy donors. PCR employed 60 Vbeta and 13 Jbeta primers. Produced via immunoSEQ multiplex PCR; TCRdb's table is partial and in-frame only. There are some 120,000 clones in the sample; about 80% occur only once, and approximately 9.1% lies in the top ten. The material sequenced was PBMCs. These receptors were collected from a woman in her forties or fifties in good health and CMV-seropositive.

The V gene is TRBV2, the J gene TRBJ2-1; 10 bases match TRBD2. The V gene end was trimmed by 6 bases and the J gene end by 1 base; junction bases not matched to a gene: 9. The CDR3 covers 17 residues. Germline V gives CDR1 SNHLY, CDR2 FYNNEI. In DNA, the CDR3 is TGTGCCAGCAGAGACGGACTAGCGGAGGCTTCCTACAATGAGCAGTTCTTC. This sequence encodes CASRDGLAEASYNEQFF.

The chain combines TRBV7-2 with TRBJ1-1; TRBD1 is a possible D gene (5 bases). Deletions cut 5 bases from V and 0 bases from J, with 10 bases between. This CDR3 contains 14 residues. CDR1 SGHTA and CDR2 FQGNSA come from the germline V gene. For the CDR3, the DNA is TGTGCCAGCAGCAGTAGACAGCTGAACACTGAAGCTTTCTTT. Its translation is CASSSRQLNTEAFF.

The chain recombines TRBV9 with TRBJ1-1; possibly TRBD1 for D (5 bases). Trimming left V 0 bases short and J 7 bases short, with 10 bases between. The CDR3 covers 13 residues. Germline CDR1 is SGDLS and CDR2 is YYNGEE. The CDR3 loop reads CASSVATGFEAFF. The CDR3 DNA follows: TGTGCCAGCAGCGTAGCAACAGGATTTGAAGCTTTCTTT.

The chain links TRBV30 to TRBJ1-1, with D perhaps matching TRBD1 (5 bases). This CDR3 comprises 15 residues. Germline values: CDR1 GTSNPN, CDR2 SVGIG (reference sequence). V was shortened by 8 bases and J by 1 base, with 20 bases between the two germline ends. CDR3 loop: CARTPMGRANTEAFF. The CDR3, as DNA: TGTGCCCGGACGCCGATGGGCAGGGCGAACACTGAAGCTTTCTTT.

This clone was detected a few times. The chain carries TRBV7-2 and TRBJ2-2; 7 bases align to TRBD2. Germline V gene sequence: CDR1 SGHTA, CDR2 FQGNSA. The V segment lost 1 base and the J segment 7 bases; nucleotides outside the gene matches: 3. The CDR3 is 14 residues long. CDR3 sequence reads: CASSLGGGNGELFF. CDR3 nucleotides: TGTGCCAGCAGCTTAGGGGGGGGGAACGGGGAGCTGTTTTTT.

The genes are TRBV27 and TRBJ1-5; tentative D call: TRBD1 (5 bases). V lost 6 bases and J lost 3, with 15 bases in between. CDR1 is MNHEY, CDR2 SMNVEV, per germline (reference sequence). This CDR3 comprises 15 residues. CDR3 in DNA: TGTGCCAGCAGACTGCGGGGGTTTATCAATCAGCCCCAGCATTTT. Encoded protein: CASRLRGFINQPQHF.

The CDR3 reads CASSVQGAQGKETQYF. CDR3 sequence (DNA): TGCGCCAGCAGCGTACAGGGGGCCCAGGGAAAAGAGACCCAGTACTTC. The rearrangement links TRBV5-1 to TRBJ2-5; 9 bases are a match to TRBD1. Germline assignment: CDR1 SGHRS and CDR2 YFSETQ. The length of the CDR3 is 16 residues. Germline trimming cut 4 bases from V and 3 bases from J; bases unmatched to any gene: 10.

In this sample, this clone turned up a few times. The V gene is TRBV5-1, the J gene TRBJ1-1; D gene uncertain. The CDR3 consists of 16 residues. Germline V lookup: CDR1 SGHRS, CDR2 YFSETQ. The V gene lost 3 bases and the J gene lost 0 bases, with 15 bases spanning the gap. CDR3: CASSSRPDGLNTEAFF. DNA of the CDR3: TGCGCCAGCAGCTCGCGGCCTGACGGTTTGAACACTGAAGCTTTCTTT.

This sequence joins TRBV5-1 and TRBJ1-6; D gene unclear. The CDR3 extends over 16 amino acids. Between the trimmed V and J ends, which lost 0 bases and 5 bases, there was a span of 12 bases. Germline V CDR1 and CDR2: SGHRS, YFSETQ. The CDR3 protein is CASSLEIGGDNSPLHF. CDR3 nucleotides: TGCGCCAGCAGCTTGGAGATCGGCGGCGATAATTCACCCCTCCACTTT.

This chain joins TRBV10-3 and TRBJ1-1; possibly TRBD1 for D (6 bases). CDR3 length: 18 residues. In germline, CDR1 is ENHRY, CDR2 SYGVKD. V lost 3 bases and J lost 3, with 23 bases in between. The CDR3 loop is CAISELGRWGQEDTEAFF. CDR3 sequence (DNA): TGTGCCATCAGTGAACTCGGTCGTTGGGGGCAAGAAGACACTGAAGCTTTCTTT.

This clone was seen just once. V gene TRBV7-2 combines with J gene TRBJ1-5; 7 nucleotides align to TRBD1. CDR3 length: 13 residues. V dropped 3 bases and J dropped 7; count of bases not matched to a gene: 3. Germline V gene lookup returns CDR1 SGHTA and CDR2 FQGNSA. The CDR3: CASSLGQSQPQHF. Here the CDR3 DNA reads TGTGCCAGCAGCTTGGGACAGTCCCAGCCCCAGCATTTT.

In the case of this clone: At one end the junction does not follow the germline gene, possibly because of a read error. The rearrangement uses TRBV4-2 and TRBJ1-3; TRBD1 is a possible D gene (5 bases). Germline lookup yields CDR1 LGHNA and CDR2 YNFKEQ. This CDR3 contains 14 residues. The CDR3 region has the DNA TGTGCCAGCAGCCAAGAGGGGGTACGGGAGGCAGTTCTTTTT. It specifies CASSQEGVREAVLF.

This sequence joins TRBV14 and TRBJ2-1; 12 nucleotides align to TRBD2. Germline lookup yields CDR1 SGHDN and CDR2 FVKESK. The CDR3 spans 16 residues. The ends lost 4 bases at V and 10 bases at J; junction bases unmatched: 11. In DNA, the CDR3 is TGTGCCAGCAGCCTATTACGACTAGCGGGAGAAGGGGAGCAGTTCTTC. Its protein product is CASSLLRLAGEGEQFF.

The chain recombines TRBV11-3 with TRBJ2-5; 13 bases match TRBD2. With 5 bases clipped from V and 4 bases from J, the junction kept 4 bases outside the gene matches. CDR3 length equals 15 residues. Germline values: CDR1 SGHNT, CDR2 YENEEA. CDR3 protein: CASSPLAGGGETQYF. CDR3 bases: TGTGCCAGCAGCCCACTAGCGGGAGGGGGAGAGACCCAGTACTTC.

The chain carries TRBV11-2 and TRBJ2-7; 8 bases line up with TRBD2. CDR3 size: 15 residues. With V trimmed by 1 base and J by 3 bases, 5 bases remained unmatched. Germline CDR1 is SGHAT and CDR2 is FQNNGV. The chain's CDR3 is CASSLGAGADYEQYF. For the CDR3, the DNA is TGTGCCAGCAGCTTAGGAGCGGGGGCAGACTACGAGCAGTACTTC.

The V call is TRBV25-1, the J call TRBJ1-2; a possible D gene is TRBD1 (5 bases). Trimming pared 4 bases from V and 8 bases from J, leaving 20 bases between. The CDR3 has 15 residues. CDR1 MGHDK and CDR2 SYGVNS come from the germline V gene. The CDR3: CASSGLGAGPSGYTF. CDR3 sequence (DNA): TGTGCCAGCAGTGGGCTTGGGGCAGGTCCTTCGGGCTACACCTTC.

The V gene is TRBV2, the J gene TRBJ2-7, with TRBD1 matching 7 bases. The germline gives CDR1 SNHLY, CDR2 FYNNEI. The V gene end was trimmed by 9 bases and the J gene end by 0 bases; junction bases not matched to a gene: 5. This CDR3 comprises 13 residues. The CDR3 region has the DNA TGTGCCAGGTCAGGGGGTGTCTCCTACGAGCAGTACTTC. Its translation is CARSGGVSYEQYF.

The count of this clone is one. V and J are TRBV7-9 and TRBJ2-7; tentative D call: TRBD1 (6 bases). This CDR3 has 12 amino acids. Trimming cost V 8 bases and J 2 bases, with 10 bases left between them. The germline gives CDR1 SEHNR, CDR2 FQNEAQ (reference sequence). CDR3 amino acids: CASGTQTYEQYF. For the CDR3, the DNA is TGTGCCAGCGGGACACAAACCTACGAGCAGTACTTC.